The present T cell receptor beta chain was sequenced within a study of blood T cell repertoires in COVID-19. At the level of the study: Acute and convalescent COVID-19 specimens originated in the United States, Italy and Spain. T cells, B-cell-depleted T cells, or PBMCs supplied cDNA or gDNA.

J lost 1 base, V lost 3 bases, and 3 bases had no gene match. The CDR3 totals 15 residues. CDR1 SGHTA and CDR2 FQGNSA come from the germline V gene. Study processing details: Amplification with reference gene primers provided the estimates of nucleated cell counts. Generated by immunoSEQ multiplex PCR, the TCRdb table keeps only in-frame clones and is missing some. V and J calls and clone size follow that table, whereas D and trimming were derived from the DNA. The sample shows roughly 68,000 clones, 84% of them seen only once. This receptor was identified in a man over 45 with active COVID-19. Sequencing was carried out using peripheral blood. This chain connects TRBV7-2 to TRBJ2-3, with 8 bases that match TRBD2. CDR3 sequence (DNA): TGTGCCAGCAGCTTGTTACTAGCGGGCACAGATACGCAGTATTTT. Encoded protein: CASSLLLAGTDTQYF.